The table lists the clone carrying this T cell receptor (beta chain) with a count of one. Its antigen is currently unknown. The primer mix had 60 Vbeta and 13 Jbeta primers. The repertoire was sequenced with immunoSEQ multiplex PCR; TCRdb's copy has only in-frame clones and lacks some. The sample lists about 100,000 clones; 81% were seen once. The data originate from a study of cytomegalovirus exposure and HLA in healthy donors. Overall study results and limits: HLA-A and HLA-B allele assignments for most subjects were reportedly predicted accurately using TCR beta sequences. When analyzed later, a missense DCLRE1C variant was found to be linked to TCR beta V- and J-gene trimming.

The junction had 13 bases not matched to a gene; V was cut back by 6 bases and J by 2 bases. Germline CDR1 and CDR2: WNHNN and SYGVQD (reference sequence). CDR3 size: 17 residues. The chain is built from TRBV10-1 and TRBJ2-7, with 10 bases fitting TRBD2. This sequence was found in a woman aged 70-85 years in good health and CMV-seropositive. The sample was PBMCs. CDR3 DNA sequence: TGCGCCAGCAGGAGGGATGATAAGCGGGGGGGCCCCTACGAGCAGTACTTC. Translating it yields CASRRDDKRGGPYEQYF.